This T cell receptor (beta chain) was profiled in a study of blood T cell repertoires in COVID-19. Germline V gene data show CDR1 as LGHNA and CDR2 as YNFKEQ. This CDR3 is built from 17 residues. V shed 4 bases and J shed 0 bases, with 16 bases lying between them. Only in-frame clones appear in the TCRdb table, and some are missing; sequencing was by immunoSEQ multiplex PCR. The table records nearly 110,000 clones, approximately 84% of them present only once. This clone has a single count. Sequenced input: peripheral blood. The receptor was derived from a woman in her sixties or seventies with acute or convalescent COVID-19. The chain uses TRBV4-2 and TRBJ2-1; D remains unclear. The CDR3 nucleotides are TGTGCCAGCAGCCCGGCGTTTGCCCCGGGCTCCTACAATGAGCAGTTCTTC. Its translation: CASSPAFAPGSYNEQFF.